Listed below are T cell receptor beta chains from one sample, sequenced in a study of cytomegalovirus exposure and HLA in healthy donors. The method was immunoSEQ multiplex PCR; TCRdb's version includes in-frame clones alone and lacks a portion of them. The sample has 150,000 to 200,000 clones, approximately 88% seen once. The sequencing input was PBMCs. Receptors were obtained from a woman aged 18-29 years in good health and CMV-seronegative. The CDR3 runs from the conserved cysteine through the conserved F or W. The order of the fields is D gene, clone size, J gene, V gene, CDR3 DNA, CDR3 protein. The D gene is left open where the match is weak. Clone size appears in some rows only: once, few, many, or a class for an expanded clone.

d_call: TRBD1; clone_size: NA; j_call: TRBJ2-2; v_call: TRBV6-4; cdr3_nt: TGTGCCAGCAGGAGACAGGGGGGCACCGGGGAGCTGTTTTTT; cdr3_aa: CASRRQGGTGELFF
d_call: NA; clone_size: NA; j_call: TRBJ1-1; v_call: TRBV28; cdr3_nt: TGTGCCAGCAGGATAGGGGCGAACACTGAAGCTTTCTTT; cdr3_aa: CASRIGANTEAFF
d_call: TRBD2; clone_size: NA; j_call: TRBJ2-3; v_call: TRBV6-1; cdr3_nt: TGTGCCAGCAGTGGGGGACTACATACGCAGTATTTT; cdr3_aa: CASSGGLHTQYF
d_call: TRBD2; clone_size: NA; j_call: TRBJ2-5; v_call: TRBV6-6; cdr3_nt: TGTGCCAGCAGTTACTCCCCTAGCGGGCAAGAGACCCAGTACTTC; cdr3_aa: CASSYSPSGQETQYF
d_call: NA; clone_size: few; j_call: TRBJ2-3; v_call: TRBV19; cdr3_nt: TGTGCCAGTCGACAGAGTTTTGGCACAGATACGCAGTATTTT; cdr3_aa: CASRQSFGTDTQYF
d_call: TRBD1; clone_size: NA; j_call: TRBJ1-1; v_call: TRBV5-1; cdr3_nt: TGCGCCAGCAGTTCGGACAGGGTTGGGCAAAATGAAGCTTTCTTT; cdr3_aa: CASSSDRVGQNEAFF
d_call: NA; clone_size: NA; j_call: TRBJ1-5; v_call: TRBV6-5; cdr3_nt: TGTGCCAGCAGTTATTCCAGGGGACAGCCCCAGCATTTT; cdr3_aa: CASSYSRGQPQHF
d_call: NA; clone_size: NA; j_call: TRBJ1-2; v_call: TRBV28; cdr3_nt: TGTGCCAGCAGTTGGAGGGTTCGGCCGCAGGACGGCTACACCTTC; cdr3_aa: CASSWRVRPQDGYTF
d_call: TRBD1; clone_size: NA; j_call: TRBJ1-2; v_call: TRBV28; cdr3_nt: TGTGCCAGCAGTTTATCCGGGACAGGGATCTTCCTATATGGCTACACCTTC; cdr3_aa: CASSLSGTGIFLYGYTF
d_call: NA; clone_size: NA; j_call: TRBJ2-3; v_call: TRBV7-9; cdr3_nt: TGTGCCAGCAGCTCCAAGGCGCGACTAGATACGCAGTATTTT; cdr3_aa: CASSSKARLDTQYF
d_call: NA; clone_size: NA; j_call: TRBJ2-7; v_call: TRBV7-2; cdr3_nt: TGTGCCAGCAGCTTAGCGCGAGGGTACGAGCAGTACTTC; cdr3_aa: CASSLARGYEQYF
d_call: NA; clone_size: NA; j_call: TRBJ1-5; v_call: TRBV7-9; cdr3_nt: TGTGCCAGCAGCTTAGATGGGGGGGGTTACATGAATTTT; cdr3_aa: CASSLDGGGYMNF
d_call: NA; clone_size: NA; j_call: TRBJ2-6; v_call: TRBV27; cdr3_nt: TGTGCCAGCACAAGGATCATTGGTGGGCCCGGGGCCAACGTCCTGACTTTC; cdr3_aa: CASTRIIGGPGANVLTF
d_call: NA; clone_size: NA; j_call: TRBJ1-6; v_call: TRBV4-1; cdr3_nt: TGCGCCAGCAGCCAAGGAGACTTTGGGAATTCACCCCTCCACTTT; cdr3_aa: CASSQGDFGNSPLHF
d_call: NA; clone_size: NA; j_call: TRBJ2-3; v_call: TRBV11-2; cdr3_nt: TGTGCCAGCAGTCGGACTCCGATAAGCACAGATACGCAGTATTTT; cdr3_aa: CASSRTPISTDTQYF
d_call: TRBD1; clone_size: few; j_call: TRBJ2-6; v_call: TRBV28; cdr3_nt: TGTGCCAGCAGGCCCGCAGGGGGCCAGTCTGGGGCCAACGTCCTGACTTTC; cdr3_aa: CASRPAGGQSGANVLTF
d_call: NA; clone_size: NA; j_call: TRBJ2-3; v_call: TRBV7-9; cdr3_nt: TGTGCCATCTTGGAGACAGGTTATCCCACAGATACGCAGTATTTT; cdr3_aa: CAILETGYPTDTQYF
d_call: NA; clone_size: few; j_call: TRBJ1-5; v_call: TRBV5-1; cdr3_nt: TGCGCCAGCAGCTTGGGCCCTGGGACATTCAACCCCCAGCATTTT; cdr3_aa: CASSLGPGTFNPQHF
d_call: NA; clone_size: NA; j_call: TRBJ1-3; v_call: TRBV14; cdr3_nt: TGTGCCAGCAGCCAAGGTTTCGGGGGAAACACCATATATTTT; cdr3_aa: CASSQGFGGNTIYF
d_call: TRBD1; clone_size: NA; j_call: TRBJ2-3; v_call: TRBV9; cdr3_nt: TGTGCCAGCAGCGTAGGAGGGACAGGAGGCACAGATACGCAGTATTTT; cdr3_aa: CASSVGGTGGTDTQYF
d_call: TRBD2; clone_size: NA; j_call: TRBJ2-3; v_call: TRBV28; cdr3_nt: TGTGCCAGCAGTTTCCGGGGGGGCCGGACAGATACGCAGTATTTT; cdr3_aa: CASSFRGGRTDTQYF
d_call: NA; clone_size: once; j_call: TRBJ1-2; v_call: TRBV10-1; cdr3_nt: TGCGCCAGCAACCAACAGGGTGTCTATGGCTACACCTTC; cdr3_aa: CASNQQGVYGYTF
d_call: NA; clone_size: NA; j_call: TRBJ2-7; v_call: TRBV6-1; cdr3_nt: TGTGCCACATCACACACATCCTACGAGCAGTACTTC; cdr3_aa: CATSHTSYEQYF
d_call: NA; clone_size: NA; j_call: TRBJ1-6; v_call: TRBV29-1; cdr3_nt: TGCAGCGTTGATCTTCCTTTTTCACCCCTCCACTTT; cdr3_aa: CSVDLPFSPLHF
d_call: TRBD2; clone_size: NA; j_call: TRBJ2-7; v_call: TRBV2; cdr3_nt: TGTGCCAGCACCGGACTAGCGGGGGGGGTCAACGAGCAGTACTTC; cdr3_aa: CASTGLAGGVNEQYF
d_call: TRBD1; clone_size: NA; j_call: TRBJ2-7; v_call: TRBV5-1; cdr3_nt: TGCGCCAGCAGCCTGGACAGGGCGACCTACGAGCAGTACTTC; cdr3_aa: CASSLDRATYEQYF